Sequencing of this TCR beta chain was carried out in a study of T cells after yellow fever vaccination. The CDR3 spans 14 residues. Germline CDR1 and CDR2: DFQATT and SNEGSKA (reference sequence). The trim removed 5 bases at V and 8 bases at J, leaving 11 bases unmatched. Study-wide findings and caveats: Re-detected after boosting: most primary clones, almost 97% of CD4 and 80% to 90% of CD8.

Comment on this clonotype: Its antigen is as yet unknown.

TCRdb ran MiXCR on the 5' RACE reads and lists one entry per CDR3 protein. The table lists 400,000 to 450,000 distinct CDR3 sequences, around 19% of them singletons. The sequence came from a man aged 18 to 29 who received the YFV17D yellow fever vaccine. V is TRBV20-1 and J is TRBJ2-5; 10 bases are a match to TRBD2. This sample comprised PBMCs, obtained before the yellow fever booster vaccination. The CDR3 is CSALSSGGLGTQYF. The CDR3 DNA follows: TGCAGTGCTTTGTCTAGCGGGGGTTTGGGTACCCAGTACTTC.